The 23 T cell receptor beta chains reported below all come from one sample, sequenced in a study of T cell repertoires in cytomegalovirus infection. TCRdb reprocessed the reads via MiXCR and lists one record per CDR3 protein. The sample includes approximately 730,000 distinct CDR3 sequences, around a third of them seen just once. No antigen is known for these receptors. Sample: cultured PBMCs, taken from culture after CMV antigen stimulation. The source of these receptors is a human donor in good health (CMV status not recorded). Some clones in this sample may be carry-over from other donors' samples.

Notes on this clonotype: The germline gene is not matched at one end of the junction; a read error may be the cause. The chain uses TRBV12-3 or TRBV12-4 and TRBJ1-1, with 8 nucleotides matching TRBD1. This CDR3 has 14 residues. The CDR3 DNA is TGTGCCAGCAGTCGCCGGTGGACAGGGAGGCCCTTCCGGTTT. Translation: CASSRRWTGRPFRF.

The chain has TRBV19 and TRBJ2-1; D may be TRBD2 (5 bases). The ends were cut back, 6 bases at V and 7 bases at J, with 13 bases in the middle. This CDR3 contains 13 residues. Germline V gene lookup returns CDR1 LNHDA and CDR2 SQIVND (reference sequence). This CDR3 is CASSRTYLNEQFF. Here the CDR3 DNA reads TGTGCCAGTAGCAGGACTTATCTTAATGAGCAGTTCTTC. The whole variable domain, filled in from reference TRBV19 and TRBJ2-1, reads DGGITQSPKYLFRKEGQNVTLSCEQNLNHDAMYWYRQDPGQGLRLIYYSQIVNDFQKGDIAEGYSVSREKKESFPLTVTSAQKNPTAFYLCASSRTYLNEQFFGPGTRLTVL.

The chain employs TRBV7-9 and TRBJ2-5; D may be TRBD1 (6 bases). Trimming took off 5 bases at V and 0 bases at J, with 13 bases between the two ends. The germline CDR1 and CDR2 sequences are SEHNR and FQNEAQ (reference sequence). The CDR3 is 15 amino acids. The CDR3 DNA sequence: TGTGCCAGCAGCCTTAGGACAGCGAACCAAGAGACCCAGTACTTC. This sequence encodes CASSLRTANQETQYF.

The V gene is TRBV20-1, the J gene TRBJ2-2; TRBD2 agrees at 9 bases. The CDR3 loop spans 16 amino acids. After removal of 3 bases from V and 7 bases from J, the junction contained 12 bases not matched to a gene. Germline V gene data show CDR1 as DFQATT and CDR2 as SNEGSKA (reference sequence). The CDR3 DNA reads as TGCAGTGCTAGGACCACCCTGCGGGGGGGAAACGGGGAGCTGTTTTTT. Its protein is CSARTTLRGGNGELFF.

This clonotype was counted a few times. The chain joins TRBV10-3 to TRBJ1-2, with D uncertain. Trimming cost V 0 bases and J 5 bases, with 7 bases left between them. The CDR3 covers 13 residues. Germline V gene data show CDR1 as ENHRY and CDR2 as SYGVKD. This CDR3 reads CAISESPDYGYTF. The CDR3 nucleotides read TGTGCCATCAGTGAGTCTCCAGATTATGGCTACACCTTC.

V usage is TRBV7-9 and J usage is TRBJ1-1; a weak D match, TRBD1 (5 bases). The V end was cut by 3 bases, the J end by 0 bases, with 14 bases between. The CDR3 is 16 residues long. CDR1 is SEHNR, CDR2 FQNEAQ, per germline (reference sequence). CDR3 protein: CASSFRDWGMNTEAFF. CDR3 in DNA: TGTGCCAGCAGCTTTAGGGACTGGGGTATGAACACTGAAGCTTTCTTT. The whole variable domain, remainder taken from reference TRBV7-9 and TRBJ1-1, is DTGVSQNPRHKITKRGQNVTFRCDPISEHNRLYWYRQTLGQGPEFLTYFQNEAQLEKSRLLSDRFSAERPKGSFSTLEIQRTEQGDSAMYLCASSFRDWGMNTEAFFGQGTRLTVV.

This chain joins TRBV20-1 and TRBJ1-6, with D perhaps TRBD1 (5 bases). The germline gives CDR1 DFQATT, CDR2 SNEGSKA (reference sequence). Trimming shortened V by 1 base and J by 10 bases, and 14 bases separated the two germline ends. The CDR3 runs 14 residues. CDR3 bases: TGCAGTGCTAGAGTTGACAGTATATCCTCACCCCTCCACTTT. Protein product: CSARVDSISSPLHF.

This clonotype was seen more than once but under ten times. The chain couples TRBV18 to TRBJ1-6; no definite D call. Germline loops: CDR1 KGHSH, CDR2 LQKENI. Trimming shortened V by 3 bases and J by 8 bases, and 14 bases separated the two germline ends. The length of the CDR3 is 15 residues. The CDR3 sequence: CASSPLPRSDSPLHF. As DNA, the CDR3 is TGTGCCAGCTCACCTCTCCCGAGGTCGGATTCACCCCTCCACTTT.

A few counts support this clonotype. The rearrangement links TRBV11-2 to TRBJ2-7; 8 bases are a match to TRBD1. The J segment lost 5 bases and the V segment lost 4 bases, leaving 4 bases of the junction unmatched. Germline CDR1 is SGHAT and CDR2 is FQNNGV. This CDR3 spans 13 amino acids. This CDR3 is CASSWTGPNEQYF. The CDR3 DNA sequence: TGTGCCAGCAGCTGGACAGGGCCCAACGAGCAGTACTTC.

V gene TRBV7-8 combines with J gene TRBJ2-5, with 7 bases that match TRBD1. This CDR3 has 16 residues. J gave up 1 base and V 1 base, and 6 bases lay outside the gene matches. CDR1 and CDR2 (germline): SGHVS, FQNEAQ. The CDR3 spells CASSLEGGQAQETQYF. For the CDR3, the DNA is TGTGCCAGCAGCTTAGAAGGCGGACAGGCCCAAGAGACCCAGTACTTC.

This clonotype was seen only once. This chain connects TRBV7-2 to TRBJ2-1; 13 nucleotides line up with TRBD2. Germline assignment: CDR1 SGHTA and CDR2 FQGNSA. The CDR3 runs to 15 residues. V lost 6 bases, J lost 7 bases, and 6 bases stayed unmatched. CDR3 loop: CASRTELAGGNEQFF. DNA of the CDR3: TGTGCCAGCAGAACCGAACTAGCGGGAGGGAATGAGCAGTTCTTC.

J is TRBJ1-2 and V is TRBV19, with 8 bases lining up with TRBD1. The CDR3 contains 14 residues. V lost 7 bases, J lost 7 bases, and 11 bases stayed unmatched. Germline V gives CDR1 LNHDA, CDR2 SQIVND (reference sequence). CDR3 nucleotide sequence: TGTGCCAGTACACCGGACAGGGAAACGGGTGGCTACACCTTC. Residues: CASTPDRETGGYTF.

The V gene is TRBV12-3 or TRBV12-4, the J gene TRBJ1-2, with D tentatively TRBD1 (6 bases). Trimming shortened V by 4 bases and J by 4 bases, and 16 bases separated the two germline ends. There are 15 residues in the CDR3. CDR3 sequence: CASSSTSGAGYGYTF. CDR3 coding DNA: TGTGCCAGCAGTTCCACGTCGGGGGCCGGCTATGGCTACACCTTC.

V is TRBV5-6 and J is TRBJ2-5; TRBD1 agrees at 7 bases. The germline V gene encodes CDR1 SGHDT and CDR2 YYEEEE. V shed 4 bases, J shed 0 bases, and the junction held 12 bases outside the gene matches. The CDR3 contains 17 residues. The CDR3 protein is CASSPVRTGVYQETQYF. The CDR3 nucleotides read TGTGCCAGCAGCCCCGTCAGGACAGGAGTTTACCAAGAGACCCAGTACTTC.

This clonotype has only one observation. The V and J genes are TRBV27 and TRBJ2-5; a weak D match, TRBD2 (6 bases). The CDR3 runs to 15 residues. Germline V gives CDR1 MNHEY, CDR2 SMNVEV (reference sequence). V lost 6 bases, J lost 1 base, and 15 bases lay in between. CDR3 sequence reads: CASSTTGTFQETQYF. In nucleotides, the CDR3 is TGTGCCAGCAGCACGACGGGGACTTTCCAAGAGACCCAGTACTTC.

This clonotype appeared a few times. The chain carries TRBV12-3 or TRBV12-4 and TRBJ1-6, with TRBD1 as a possible D gene (5 bases). V lost 3 bases and J 6 bases, leaving 15 bases between the germline ends. There are 16 residues in the CDR3. This CDR3 reads CASSLGPGRGNSPLHF. CDR3 bases: TGTGCCAGCAGTTTGGGCCCGGGACGGGGTAATTCACCCCTCCACTTT.

The sample holds a few counts of this clonotype. The J gene is TRBJ2-7, the V gene TRBV11-2, with D possibly matching TRBD1 (5 bases). Between the trimmed V and J ends, which lost 4 bases and 7 bases, there was a span of 14 bases. The CDR3 covers 13 residues. Per the germline V gene, CDR1 is SGHAT and CDR2 is FQNNGV. The CDR3 spells CASSSPSGLEQYF. The CDR3 nucleotides read TGTGCCAGCAGCTCACCCTCAGGGCTTGAGCAGTACTTC.

V is TRBV10-3 and J is TRBJ2-5; 10 bases are a match to TRBD2. This CDR3 region has 15 residues. Germline assignment: CDR1 ENHRY and CDR2 SYGVKD. With 4 bases clipped from V and 2 bases from J, the junction kept 4 bases outside the gene matches. As DNA, the CDR3 is TGTGCCATCAGTGGGAGCGGGGGGGCTCAAGAGACCCAGTACTTC. Its translation: CAISGSGGAQETQYF.

The CDR3 sequence is CASSSTPLRREYFDEQYF. The DNA of the CDR3 is TGTGCCAGCTCATCAACCCCTTTGAGGCGGGAGTACTTCGACGAGCAGTACTTC. The chain uses TRBV18 and TRBJ2-7; 7 nucleotides agree with TRBD2. V trimming: 5 bases; J trimming: 5 bases; junction bases outside the gene matches: 21. The CDR3 loop spans 18 amino acids. The germline V gene encodes CDR1 KGHSH and CDR2 LQKENI.

A few counts support this clonotype. The chain links TRBV4-3 to TRBJ1-2; TRBD1 is a possible D gene (5 bases). This CDR3 is 14 amino acids long. Germline-derived CDR1 and CDR2 are LGHNA and YSLEER. Trimming removed 1 base at V and 7 bases at J, with 13 bases between. CDR3 sequence reads: CASSQGLGTAGYTF. The CDR3 nucleotides read TGCGCCAGCAGCCAAGGTCTGGGGACGGCTGGCTACACCTTC.

The count of this clonotype is one. The J gene is TRBJ2-7, the V gene TRBV7-9, with TRBD2 matching over 7 bases. CDR1 is SEHNR, CDR2 FQNEAQ, per germline (reference sequence). This CDR3 contains 16 residues. The J segment lost 0 bases and the V segment lost 5 bases, leaving 10 bases of the junction unmatched. CDR3 sequence: CASSLGLGGSSYEQYF. The CDR3 DNA sequence: TGTGCCAGCAGCCTAGGGCTGGGGGGGAGCTCCTACGAGCAGTACTTC. Variable domain in full (rest from reference TRBV7-9 and TRBJ2-7): DTGVSQNPRHKITKRGQNVTFRCDPISEHNRLYWYRQTLGQGPEFLTYFQNEAQLEKSRLLSDRFSAERPKGSFSTLEIQRTEQGDSAMYLCASSLGLGGSSYEQYFGPGTRLTVT.

On this clonotype itself: A much bigger clone sits one base away, suggesting this may be a read error. The gene calls are TRBV7-6 and TRBJ2-1; D is unclear. The CDR3 sequence is 14 residues long. CDR1 and CDR2 from the germline V gene are SGHVS and FNYEAQ. Here the CDR3 DNA reads TGTGCCAGCAGCACCCCCTCGCTCGGCGGCGAGCAGTTATTC. This encodes CASSTPSLGGEQLF.

This clonotype was observed many times. This sequence joins TRBV7-6 and TRBJ2-5; the D gene is possibly TRBD2 (6 bases). The CDR3 totals 13 residues. The V gene's germline CDR1 is SGHVS and CDR2 FNYEAQ. With 5 bases removed from V and 4 bases from J, the gap between germline ends came to 11 bases. The CDR3 spells CASSRRGGETQYF. In DNA form, the CDR3 reads TGTGCCAGCAGCCGGCGGGGTGGAGAGACCCAGTACTTC.